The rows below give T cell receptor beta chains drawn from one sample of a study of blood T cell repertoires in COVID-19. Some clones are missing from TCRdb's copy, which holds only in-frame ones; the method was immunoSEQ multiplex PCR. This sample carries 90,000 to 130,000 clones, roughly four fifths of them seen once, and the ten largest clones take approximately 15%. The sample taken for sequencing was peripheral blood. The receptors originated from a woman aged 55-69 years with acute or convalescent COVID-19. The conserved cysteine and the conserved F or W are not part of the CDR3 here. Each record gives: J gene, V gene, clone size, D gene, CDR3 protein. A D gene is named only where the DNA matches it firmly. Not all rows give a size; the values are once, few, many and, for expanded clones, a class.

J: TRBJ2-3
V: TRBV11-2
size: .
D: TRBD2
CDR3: ASSPRSRGAGEDTQY

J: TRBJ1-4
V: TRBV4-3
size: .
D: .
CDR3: ASSQGNRIEKLF

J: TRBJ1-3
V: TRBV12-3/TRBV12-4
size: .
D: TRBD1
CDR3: ASTRDRGNTIY

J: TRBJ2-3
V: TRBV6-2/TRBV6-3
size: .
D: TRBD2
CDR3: ASSRSGGRTDTQY

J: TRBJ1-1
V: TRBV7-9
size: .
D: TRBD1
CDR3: ASIHDRARNTEAF

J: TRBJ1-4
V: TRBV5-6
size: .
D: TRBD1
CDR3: ASSPRQGAGEKLF

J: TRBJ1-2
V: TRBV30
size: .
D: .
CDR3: AWSGSGYGYT

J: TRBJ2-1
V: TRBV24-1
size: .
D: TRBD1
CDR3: ATDRARSNEQF

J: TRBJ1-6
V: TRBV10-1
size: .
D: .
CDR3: ASSEGGANYNSPLH

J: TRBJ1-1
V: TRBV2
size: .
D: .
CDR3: ASSVVAGEAF

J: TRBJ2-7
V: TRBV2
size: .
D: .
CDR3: ASSEAGENYEQY

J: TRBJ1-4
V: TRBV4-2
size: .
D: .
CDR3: ASSQDEGPSEKLF

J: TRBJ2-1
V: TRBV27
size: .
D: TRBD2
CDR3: ASSYSGEYNEQF

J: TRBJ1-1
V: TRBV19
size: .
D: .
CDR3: ASSIVAGGTEAF

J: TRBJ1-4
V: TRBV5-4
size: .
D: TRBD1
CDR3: ASSPGQGIGTNEKLF

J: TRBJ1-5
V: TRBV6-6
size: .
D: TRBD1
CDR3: ASSSGTGRGHQPQH

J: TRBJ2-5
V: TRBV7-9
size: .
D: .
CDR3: ASSLTEQETQY

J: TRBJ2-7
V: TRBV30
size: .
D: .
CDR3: AWSVQGVVYEQY

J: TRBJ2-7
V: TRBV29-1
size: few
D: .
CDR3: SVRTSYEQY

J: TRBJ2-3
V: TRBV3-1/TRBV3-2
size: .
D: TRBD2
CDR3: ARITSGGNTGDTQY

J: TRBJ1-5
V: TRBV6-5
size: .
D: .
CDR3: ASSYSAREGQPQH

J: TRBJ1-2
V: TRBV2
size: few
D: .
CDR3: ASSEGRGDYGYT

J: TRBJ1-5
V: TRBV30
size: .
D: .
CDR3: AWAGDPNQPQH

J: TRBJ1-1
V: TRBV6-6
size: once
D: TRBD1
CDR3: ASSYGQGDTEAF

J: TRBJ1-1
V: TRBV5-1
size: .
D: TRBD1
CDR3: ASSFGQGMNTEAF

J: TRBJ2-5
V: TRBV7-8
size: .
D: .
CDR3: ASSLGAGGYQETQY

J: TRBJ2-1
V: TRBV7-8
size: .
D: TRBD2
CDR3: ASSLGRTSGGNNEQF

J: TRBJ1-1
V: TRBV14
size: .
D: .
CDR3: ASSRRGDPVDTEAF

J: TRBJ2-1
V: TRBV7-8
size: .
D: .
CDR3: ASSLLFGLSSYNEQF

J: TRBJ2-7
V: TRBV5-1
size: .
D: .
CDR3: ASSLVVGSSYEQY

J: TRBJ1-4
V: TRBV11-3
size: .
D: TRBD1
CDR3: ASSSGQENEKLF

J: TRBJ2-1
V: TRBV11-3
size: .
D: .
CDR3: ASSLRGGNVYNEQF

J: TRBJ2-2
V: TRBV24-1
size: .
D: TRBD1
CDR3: ATSGTGDTGELF